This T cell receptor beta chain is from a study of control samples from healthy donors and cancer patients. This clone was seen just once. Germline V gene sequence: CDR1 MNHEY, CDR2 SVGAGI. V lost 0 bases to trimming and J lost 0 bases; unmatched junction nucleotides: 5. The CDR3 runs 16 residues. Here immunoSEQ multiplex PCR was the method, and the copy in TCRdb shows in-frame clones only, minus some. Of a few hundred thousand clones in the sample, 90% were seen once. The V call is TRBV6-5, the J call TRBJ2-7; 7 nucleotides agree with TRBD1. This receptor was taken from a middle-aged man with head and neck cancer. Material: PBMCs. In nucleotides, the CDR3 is TGTGCCAGCAGTTACTCGATACAGGGGAGCTCCTACGAGCAGTACTTC. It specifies CASSYSIQGSSYEQYF.